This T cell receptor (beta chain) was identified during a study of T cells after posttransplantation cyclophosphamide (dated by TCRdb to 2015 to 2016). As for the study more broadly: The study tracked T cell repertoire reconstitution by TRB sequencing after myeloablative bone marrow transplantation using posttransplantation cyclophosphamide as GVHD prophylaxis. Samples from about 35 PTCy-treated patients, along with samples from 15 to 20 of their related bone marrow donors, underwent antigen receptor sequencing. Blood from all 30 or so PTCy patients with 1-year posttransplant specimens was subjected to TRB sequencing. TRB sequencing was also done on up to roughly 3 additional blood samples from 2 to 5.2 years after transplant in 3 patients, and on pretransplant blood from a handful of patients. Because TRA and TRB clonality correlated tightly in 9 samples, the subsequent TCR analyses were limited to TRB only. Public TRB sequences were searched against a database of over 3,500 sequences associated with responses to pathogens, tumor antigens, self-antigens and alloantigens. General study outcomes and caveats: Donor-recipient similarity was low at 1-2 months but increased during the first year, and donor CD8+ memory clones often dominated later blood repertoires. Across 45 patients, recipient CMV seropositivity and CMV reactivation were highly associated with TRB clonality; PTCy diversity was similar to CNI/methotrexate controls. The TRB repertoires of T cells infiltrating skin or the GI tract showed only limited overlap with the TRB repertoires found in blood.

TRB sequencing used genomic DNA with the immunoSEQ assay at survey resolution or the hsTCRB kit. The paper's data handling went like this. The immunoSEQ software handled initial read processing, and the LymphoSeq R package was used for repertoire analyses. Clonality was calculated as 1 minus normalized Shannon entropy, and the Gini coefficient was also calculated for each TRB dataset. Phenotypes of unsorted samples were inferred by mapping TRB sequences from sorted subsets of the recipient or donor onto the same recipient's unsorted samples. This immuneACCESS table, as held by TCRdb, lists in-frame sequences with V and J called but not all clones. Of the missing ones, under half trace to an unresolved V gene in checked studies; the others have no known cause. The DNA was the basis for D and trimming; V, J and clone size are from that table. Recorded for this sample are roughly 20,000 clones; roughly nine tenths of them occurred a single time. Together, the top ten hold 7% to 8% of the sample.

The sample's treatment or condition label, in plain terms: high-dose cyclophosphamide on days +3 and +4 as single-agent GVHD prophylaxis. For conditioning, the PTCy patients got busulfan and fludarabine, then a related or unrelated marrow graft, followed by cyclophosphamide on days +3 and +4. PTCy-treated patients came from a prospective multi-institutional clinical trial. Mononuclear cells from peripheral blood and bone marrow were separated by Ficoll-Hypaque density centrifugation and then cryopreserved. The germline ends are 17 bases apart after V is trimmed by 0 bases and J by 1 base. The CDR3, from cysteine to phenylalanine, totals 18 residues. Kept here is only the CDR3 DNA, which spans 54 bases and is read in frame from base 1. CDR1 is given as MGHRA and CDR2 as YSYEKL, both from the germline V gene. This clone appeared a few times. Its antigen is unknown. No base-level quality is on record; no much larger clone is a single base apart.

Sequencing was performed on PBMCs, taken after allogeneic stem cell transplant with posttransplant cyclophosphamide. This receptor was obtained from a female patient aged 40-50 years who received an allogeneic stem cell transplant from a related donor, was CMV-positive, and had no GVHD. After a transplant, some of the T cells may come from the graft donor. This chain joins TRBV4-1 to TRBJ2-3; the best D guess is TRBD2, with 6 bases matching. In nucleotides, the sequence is TGCGCCAGCAGCCAAGAATGGACGGGAGTGGGTGGCACAGATACGCAGTATTTT. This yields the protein CASSQEWTGVGGTDTQYF.